A few counts support the clone carrying this T cell receptor (beta chain). The antigen is undetermined. The CDR3 contains 11 residues. Germline CDR1 reads SEHNR; CDR2 reads FQNEAQ (reference sequence). The V end was cut by 5 bases, the J end by 8 bases, with 9 bases between. It was patients with CD8+CD57+ cell expansion by flow cytometry who were chosen for sequencing. All participating patients were living with severe acquired aplastic anemia. The sample originates from a study of CD8+CD57+ T cells in acquired aplastic anemia. Whole-study context: Sorted CD4+ and CD8+ cells yielded DNA averaging approximately 3.5 ug. Study-wide findings and caveats: Levels of CD8+ Simpson's diversity were not significantly distinct in patients versus controls.

The template used for profiling TCR beta VDJ and CDR3 was genomic DNA. TCRdb re-called the reads with MiXCR, one entry per CDR3 protein. Seen here are fewer than 85,000 distinct CDR3 sequences, 60% to 75% observed once, and the top ten hold roughly 80%. The rearrangement uses TRBV7-9 and TRBJ2-5; possibly TRBD2 for D (5 bases). Sequenced input: sorted CD4+, CD8+, or CD8+CD57+ T cells (not recorded which) from PBMCs. This TCR was recovered from a human donor with aplastic anemia. The CDR3 DNA is TGTGCCAGCAGCGATCGGGGTACCCAGTACTTC. Amino acids: CASSDRGTQYF.